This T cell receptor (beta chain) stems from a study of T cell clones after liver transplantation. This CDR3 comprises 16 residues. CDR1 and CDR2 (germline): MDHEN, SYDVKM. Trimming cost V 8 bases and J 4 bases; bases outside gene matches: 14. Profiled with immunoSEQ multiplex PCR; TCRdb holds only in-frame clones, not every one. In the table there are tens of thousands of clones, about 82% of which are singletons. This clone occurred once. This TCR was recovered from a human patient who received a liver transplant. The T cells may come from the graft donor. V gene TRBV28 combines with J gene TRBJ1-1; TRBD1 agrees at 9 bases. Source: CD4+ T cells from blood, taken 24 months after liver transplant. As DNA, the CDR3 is TGTGCCAGCGTACCATACGGGACAGGGCGGGTCACTGAAGCTTTCTTT. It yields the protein CASVPYGTGRVTEAFF.